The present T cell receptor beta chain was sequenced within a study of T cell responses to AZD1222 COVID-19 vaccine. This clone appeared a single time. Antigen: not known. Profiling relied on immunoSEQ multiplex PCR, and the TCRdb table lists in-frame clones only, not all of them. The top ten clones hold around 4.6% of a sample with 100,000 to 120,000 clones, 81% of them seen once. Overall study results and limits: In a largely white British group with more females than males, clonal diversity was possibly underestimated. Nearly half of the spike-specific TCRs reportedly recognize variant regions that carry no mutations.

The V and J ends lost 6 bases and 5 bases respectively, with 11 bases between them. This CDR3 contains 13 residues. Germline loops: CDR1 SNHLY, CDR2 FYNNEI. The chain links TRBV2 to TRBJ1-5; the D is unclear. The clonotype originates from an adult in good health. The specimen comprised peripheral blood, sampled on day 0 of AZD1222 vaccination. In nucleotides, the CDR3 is TGTGCCAGCAGGGCCTGGATGGATCAGCCCCAGCATTTT. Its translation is CASRAWMDQPQHF. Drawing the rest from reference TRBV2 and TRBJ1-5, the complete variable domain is EPEVTQTPSHQVTQMGQEVILRCVPISNHLYFYWYRQILGQKVEFLVSFYNNEISEKSEIFDDQFSVERPDGSNFTLKIRSTKLEDSAMYFCASRAWMDQPQHFGDGTRLSIL.